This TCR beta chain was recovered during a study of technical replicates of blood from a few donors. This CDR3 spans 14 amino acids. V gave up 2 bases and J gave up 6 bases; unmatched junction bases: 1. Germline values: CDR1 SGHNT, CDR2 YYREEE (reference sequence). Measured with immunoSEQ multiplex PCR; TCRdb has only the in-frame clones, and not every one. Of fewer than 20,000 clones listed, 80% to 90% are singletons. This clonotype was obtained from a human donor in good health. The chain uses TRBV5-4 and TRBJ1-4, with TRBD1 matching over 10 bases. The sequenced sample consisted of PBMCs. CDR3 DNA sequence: TGTGCCAGCAGCTTCGACAGGGGGCATGAAAAACTGTTTTTT. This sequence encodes CASSFDRGHEKLFF.